This TCR beta chain was obtained from a study of CD8+CD57+ T cells in acquired aplastic anemia. About the research overall: Sorted CD4+ and CD8+ cells gave a mean 3.2 ug DNA, range roughly 0.19 to 27.4 ug. Overall study results and limits: Sharing between patients and controls was observed for around 30 CD8+ CDR3 sequences.

The CDR3 length is 18 residues. Germline CDR1 MNHEY, CDR2 SVGAGI. Trimming took 2 bases from V and 7 from J, leaving 21 bases between them. Points on this clonotype: Its specificity is not known.

TCR beta VDJ and CDR3 profiling used genomic DNA as template. TCRdb re-derived calls from the reads in MiXCR, one entry per CDR3 protein. In the table there are approximately 190,000 distinct CDR3 sequences, approximately 48% of which are singletons. CD8+CD57+ cell expansion had been shown by flow cytometry in patients chosen for sequencing. When blood sampling took place, the patients had received no therapy. The sequence was collected from a human donor with aplastic anemia. The sample taken for sequencing was sorted CD4+, CD8+, or CD8+CD57+ T cells (not recorded which) from PBMCs. The V and J genes are TRBV6-5 and TRBJ1-6; D is ambiguous. In DNA form, the CDR3 reads TGTGCCAGCAGTTACCCCCCCGGAGGCCAGTCGAAAAATTCACCCCTCCACTTT. Protein sequence: CASSYPPGGQSKNSPLHF.